The clone carrying this T cell receptor (beta chain) was detected a few times. Germline V gene lookup returns CDR1 SGHTA and CDR2 FQGTGA. V lost 6 bases and J lost 5, with 19 bases in between. CDR3 size: 15 residues. In the original analysis: How many nucleated cells were present was estimated from reference gene primer amplification. Profiled with immunoSEQ multiplex PCR; TCRdb holds only in-frame clones, not every one. From that table come the V and J calls and clone size; the DNA was used to work out D and trimming. The sample gives 210,000 or so clones, nearly 90% of which show up once; 0.62% is in the top ten. The record originates from a study of blood T cell repertoires in COVID-19.

Sample: peripheral blood. The chain has TRBV7-3 and TRBJ1-1, with D perhaps matching TRBD1 (6 bases). The source is a middle-aged man with acute or convalescent COVID-19. CDR3 loop: CASSFTGTVATEAFF. The DNA for the CDR3 is TGTGCCAGCAGTTTCACAGGGACGGTGGCAACTGAAGCTTTCTTT. The full variable domain, with the rest looked up from reference TRBV7-3 and TRBJ1-1, is GAGVSQTPSNKVTEKGKYVELRCDPISGHTALYWYRQSLGQGPEFLIYFQGTGAADDSGLPNDRFFAVRPEGSVSTLKIQRTERGDSAVYLCASSFTGTVATEAFFGQGTRLTVV.